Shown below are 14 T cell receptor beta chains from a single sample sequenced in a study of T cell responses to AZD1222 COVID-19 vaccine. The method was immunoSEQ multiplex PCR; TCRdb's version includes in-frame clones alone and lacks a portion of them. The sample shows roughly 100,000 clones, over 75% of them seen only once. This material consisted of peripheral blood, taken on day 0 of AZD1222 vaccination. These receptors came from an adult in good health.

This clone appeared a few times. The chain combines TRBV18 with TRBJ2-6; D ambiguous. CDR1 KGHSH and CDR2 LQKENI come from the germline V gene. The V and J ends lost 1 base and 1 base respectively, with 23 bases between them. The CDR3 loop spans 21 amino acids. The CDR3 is CASSPLTATAQLLSGANVLTF. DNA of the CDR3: TGTGCCAGCTCACCACTAACAGCGACGGCACAATTACTTTCTGGGGCCAACGTCCTGACTTTC.

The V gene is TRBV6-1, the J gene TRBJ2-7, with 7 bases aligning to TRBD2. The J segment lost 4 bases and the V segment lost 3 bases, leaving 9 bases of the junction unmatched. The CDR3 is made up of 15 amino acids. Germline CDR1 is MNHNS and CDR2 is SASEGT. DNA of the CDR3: TGTGCCAGCAGTGACCCGCCCGGGGGGAGGTACGAGCAGTACTTC. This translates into CASSDPPGGRYEQYF.

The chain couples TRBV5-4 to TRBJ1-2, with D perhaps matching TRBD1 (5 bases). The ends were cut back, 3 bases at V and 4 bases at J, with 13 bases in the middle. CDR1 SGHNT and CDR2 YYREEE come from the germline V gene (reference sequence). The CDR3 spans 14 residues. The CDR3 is CASSWGHIPYGYTF. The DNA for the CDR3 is TGTGCCAGCAGCTGGGGCCACATTCCCTATGGCTACACCTTC.

The CDR3 region is CASSDPGVEQFF. CDR3 nucleotides: TGTGCCAGCAGTGACCCGGGGGTTGAGCAGTTCTTC. The chain is built from TRBV6-1 and TRBJ2-1, with D possibly TRBD2 on 6 matching bases. The CDR3 runs 12 residues. Trimming left V 3 bases short and J 9 bases short, with 9 bases between. The V gene's germline CDR1 is MNHNS and CDR2 SASEGT.

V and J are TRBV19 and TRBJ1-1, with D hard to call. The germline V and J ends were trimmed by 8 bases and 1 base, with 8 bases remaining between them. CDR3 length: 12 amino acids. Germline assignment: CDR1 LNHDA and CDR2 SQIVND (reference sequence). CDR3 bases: TGTGCCAGTGCAACAAGGAACACTGAAGCTTTCTTT. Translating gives CASATRNTEAFF.

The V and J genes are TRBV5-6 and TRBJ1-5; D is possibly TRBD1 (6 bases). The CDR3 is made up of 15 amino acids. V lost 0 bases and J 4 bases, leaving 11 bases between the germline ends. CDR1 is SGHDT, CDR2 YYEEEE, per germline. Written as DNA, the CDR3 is TGTGCCAGCAGCTTGGCCGCAGGGGATAATCAGCCCCAGCATTTT. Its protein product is CASSLAAGDNQPQHF.

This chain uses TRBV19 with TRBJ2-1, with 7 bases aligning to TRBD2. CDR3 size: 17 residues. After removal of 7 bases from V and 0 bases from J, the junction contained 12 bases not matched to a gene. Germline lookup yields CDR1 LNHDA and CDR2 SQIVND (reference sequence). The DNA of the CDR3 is TGTGCCAGTACCCTATTTGGAGCGGGGAGCTCCTACAATGAGCAGTTCTTC. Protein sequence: CASTLFGAGSSYNEQFF.

CDR3 sequence (DNA): TGTGCCAGCAGCTCCGGCCATGCCTACGAGCAGTACTTC. Its translation: CASSSGHAYEQYF. The chain is built from TRBV9 and TRBJ2-7; no definite D call. V lost 4 bases and J 2 bases, leaving 10 bases between the germline ends. The length of the CDR3 is 13 residues. Germline values: CDR1 SGDLS, CDR2 YYNGEE.

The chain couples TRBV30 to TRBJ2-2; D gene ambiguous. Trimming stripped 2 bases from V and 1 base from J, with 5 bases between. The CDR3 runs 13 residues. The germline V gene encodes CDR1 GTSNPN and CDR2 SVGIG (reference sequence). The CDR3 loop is CAWSLLNTGELFF. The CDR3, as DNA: TGTGCCTGGAGTTTGCTGAACACCGGGGAGCTGTTTTTT. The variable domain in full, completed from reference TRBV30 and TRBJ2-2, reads SQTIHQWPATLVQPVGSPLSLECTVEGTSNPNLYWYRQAAGRGLQLLFYSVGIGQISSEVPQNLSASRPQDRQFILSSKKLLLSDSGFYLCAWSLLNTGELFFGEGSRLTVL.

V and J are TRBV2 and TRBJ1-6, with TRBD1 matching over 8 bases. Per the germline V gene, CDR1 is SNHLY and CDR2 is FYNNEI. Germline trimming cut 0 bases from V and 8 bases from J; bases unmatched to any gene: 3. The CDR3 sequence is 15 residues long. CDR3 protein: CASSEADREDSPLHF. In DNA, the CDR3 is TGTGCCAGCAGTGAAGCGGACAGGGAGGATTCACCCCTCCACTTT.

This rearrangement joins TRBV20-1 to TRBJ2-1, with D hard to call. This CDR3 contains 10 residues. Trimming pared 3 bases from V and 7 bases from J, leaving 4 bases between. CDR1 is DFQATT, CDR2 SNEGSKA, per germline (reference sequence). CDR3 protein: CSASMNEQFF. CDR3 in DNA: TGCAGTGCTAGTATGAATGAGCAGTTCTTC.

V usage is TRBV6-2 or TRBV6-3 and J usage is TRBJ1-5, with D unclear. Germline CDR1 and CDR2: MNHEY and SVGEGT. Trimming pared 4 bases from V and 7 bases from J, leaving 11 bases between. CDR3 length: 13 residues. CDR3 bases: TGTGCCAGCAGTTTGGAGAGGAGACAGCCCCAGCATTTT. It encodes CASSLERRQPQHF.

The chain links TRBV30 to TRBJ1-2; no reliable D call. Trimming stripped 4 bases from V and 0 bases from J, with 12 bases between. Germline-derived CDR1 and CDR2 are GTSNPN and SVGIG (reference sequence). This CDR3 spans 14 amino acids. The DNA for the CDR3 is TGTGCCTGGACCCCCTTAGCCTCTAACTATGGCTACACCTTC. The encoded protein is CAWTPLASNYGYTF.

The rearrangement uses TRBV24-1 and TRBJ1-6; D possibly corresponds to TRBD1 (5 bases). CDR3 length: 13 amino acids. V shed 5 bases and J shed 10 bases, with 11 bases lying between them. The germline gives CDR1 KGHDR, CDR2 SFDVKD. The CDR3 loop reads CATSAREGSPLHF. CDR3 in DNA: TGTGCCACCAGTGCCAGGGAGGGGTCACCCCTCCACTTT.